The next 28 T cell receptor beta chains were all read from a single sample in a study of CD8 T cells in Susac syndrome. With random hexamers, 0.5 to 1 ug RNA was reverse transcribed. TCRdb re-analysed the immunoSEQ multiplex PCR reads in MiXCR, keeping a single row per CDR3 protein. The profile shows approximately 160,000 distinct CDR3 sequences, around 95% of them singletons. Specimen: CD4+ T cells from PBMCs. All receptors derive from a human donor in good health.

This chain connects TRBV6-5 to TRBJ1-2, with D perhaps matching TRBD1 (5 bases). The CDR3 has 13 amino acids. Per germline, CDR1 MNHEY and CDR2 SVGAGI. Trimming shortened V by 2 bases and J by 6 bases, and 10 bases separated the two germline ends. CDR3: CASSYNGGNGYTF. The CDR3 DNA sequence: TGTGCCAGCAGTTACAATGGGGGGAATGGCTACACCTTC.

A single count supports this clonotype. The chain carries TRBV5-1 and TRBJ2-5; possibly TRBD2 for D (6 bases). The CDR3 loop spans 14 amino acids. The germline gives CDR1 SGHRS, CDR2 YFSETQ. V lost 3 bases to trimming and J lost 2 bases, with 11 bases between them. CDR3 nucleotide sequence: TGCGCCAGCAGCTCGGGGGACCGTCAAGAGACCCAGTACTTC. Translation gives CASSSGDRQETQYF.

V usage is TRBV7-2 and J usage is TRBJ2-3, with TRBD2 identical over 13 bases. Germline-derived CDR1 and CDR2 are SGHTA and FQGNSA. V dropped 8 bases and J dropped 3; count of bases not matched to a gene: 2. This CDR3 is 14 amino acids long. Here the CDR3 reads CASELAGGTDTQYF. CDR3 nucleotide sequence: TGTGCCAGCGAACTAGCGGGGGGGACAGATACGCAGTATTTT.

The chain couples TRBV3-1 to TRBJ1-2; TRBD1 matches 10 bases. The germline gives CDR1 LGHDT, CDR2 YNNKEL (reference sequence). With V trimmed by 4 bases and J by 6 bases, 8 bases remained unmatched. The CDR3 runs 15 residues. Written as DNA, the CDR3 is TGTGCCAGCAGCCCCCGGGACAGGGGTCTCGATGGCTACACCTTC. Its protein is CASSPRDRGLDGYTF.

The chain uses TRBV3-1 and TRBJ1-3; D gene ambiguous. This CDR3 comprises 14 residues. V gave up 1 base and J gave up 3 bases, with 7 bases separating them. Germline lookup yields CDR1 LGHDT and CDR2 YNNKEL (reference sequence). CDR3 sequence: CASSQGVVGNTIYF. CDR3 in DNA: TGTGCCAGCAGCCAAGGTGTAGTTGGAAACACCATATATTTT.

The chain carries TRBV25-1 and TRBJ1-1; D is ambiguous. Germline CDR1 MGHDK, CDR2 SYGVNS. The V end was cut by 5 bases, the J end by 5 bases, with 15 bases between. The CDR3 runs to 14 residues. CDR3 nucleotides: TGTGCCAGCAGTTACAGCGGCGGGAAAACTGAAGCTTTCTTT. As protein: CASSYSGGKTEAFF.

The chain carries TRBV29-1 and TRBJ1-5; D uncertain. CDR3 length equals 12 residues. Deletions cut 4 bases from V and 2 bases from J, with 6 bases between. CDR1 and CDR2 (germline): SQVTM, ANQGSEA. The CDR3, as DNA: TGCAGCGTTGTGCAGGGCAATCAGCCCCAGCATTTT. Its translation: CSVVQGNQPQHF.

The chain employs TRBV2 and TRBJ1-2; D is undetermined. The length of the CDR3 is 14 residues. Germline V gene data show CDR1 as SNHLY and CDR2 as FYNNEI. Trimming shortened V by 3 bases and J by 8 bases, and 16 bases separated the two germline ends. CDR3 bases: TGTGCCAGCAGTGAGGTCCTGCTCTACGGCGGCTACACCTTC. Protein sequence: CASSEVLLYGGYTF.

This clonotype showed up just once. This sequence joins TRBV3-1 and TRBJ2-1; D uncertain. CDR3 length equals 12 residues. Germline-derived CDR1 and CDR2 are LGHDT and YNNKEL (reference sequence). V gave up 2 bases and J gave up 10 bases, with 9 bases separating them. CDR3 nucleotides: TGTGCCAGCAGCCAAAGCAGGAGCGAGCAGTTCTTC. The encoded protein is CASSQSRSEQFF.

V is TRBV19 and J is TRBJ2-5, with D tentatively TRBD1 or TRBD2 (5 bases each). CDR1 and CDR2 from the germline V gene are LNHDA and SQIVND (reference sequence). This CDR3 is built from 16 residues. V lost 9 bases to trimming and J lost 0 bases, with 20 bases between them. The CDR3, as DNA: TGTGCCAGGGGCCGGGACCTCGGGCGGTACCAAGAGACCCAGTACTTC. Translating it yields CARGRDLGRYQETQYF.

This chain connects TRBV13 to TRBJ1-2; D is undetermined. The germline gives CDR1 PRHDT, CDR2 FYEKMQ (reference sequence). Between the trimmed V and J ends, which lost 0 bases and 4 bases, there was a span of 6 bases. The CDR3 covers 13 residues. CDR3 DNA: TGTGCCAGCAGCTTAGGGGGGTTCTATGGCTACACCTTC. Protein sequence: CASSLGGFYGYTF. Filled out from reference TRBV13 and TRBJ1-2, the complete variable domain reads AAGVIQSPRHLIKEKRETATLKCYPIPRHDTVYWYQQGPGQDPQFLISFYEKMQSDKGSIPDRFSAQQFSDYHSELNMSSLELGDSALYFCASSLGGFYGYTFGSGTRLTVV.

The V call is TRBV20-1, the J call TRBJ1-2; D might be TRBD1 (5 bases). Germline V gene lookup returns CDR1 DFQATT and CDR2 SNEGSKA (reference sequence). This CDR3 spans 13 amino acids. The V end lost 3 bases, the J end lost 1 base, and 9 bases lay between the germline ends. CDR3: CSASPQGNYGYTF. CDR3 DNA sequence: TGCAGTGCTAGCCCGCAGGGTAACTATGGCTACACCTTC.

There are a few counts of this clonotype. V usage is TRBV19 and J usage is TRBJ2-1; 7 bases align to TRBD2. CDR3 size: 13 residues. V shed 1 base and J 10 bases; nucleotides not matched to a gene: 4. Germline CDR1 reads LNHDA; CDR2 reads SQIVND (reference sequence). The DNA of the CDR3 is TGTGCCAGTAGTATAGCGGGAGGCGGGGAGCAGTTCTTC. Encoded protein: CASSIAGGGEQFF.

CDR3 residues: CASSYASSGANVLTF. CDR3 DNA sequence: TGTGCCAGCAGTTACGCGTCATCTGGGGCCAACGTCCTGACTTTC. The chain uses TRBV6-5 and TRBJ2-6; D gene ambiguous. CDR1 and CDR2 from the germline V gene are MNHEY and SVGAGI. This CDR3 region has 15 residues. The ends were cut back, 2 bases at V and 1 base at J, with 6 bases in the middle.

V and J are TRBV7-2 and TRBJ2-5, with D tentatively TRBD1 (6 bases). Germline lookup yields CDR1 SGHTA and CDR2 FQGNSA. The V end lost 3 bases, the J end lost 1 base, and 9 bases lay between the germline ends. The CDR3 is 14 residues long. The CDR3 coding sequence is TGTGCCAGCAGCTTCCAGGGGTCCCAAGAGACCCAGTACTTC. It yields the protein CASSFQGSQETQYF. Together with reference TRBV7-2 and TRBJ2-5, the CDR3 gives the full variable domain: GAGVSQSPSNKVTEKGKDVELRCDPISGHTALYWYRQSLGQGLEFLIYFQGNSAPDKSGLPSDRFSAERTGGSVSTLTIQRTQQEDSAVYLCASSFQGSQETQYFGPGTRLLVL.

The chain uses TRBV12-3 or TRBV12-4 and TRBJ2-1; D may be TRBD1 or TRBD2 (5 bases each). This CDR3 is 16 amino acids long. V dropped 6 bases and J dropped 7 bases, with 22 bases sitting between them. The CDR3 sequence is CASSSRPSWGWNEQFF. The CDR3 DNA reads TGTGCCAGCAGCTCCCGACCTAGTTGGGGGTGGAATGAGCAGTTCTTC.

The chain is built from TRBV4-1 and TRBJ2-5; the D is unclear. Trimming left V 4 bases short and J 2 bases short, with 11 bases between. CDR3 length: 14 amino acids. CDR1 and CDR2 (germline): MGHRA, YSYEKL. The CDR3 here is CASSPQVLQETQYF. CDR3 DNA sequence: TGCGCCAGCAGCCCACAAGTACTACAAGAGACCCAGTACTTC.

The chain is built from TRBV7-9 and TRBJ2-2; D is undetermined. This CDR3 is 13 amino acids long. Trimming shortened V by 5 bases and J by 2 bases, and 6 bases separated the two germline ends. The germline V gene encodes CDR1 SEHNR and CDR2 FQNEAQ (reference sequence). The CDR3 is CASSRGNTGELFF. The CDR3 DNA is TGTGCCAGCAGCCGAGGAAACACCGGGGAGCTGTTTTTT.

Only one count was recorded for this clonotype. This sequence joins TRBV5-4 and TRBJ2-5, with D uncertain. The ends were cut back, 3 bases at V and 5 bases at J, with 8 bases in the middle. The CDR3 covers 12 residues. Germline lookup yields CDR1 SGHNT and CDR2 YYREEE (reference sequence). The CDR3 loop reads CASSYDRETQYF. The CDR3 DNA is TGTGCCAGCAGCTACGACCGCGAGACCCAGTACTTC.

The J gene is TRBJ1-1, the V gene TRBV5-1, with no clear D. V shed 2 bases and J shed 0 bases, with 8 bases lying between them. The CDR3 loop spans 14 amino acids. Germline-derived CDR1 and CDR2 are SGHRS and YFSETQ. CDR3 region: CASSLKALNTEAFF. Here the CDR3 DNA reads TGCGCCAGCAGCTTAAAGGCCCTGAACACTGAAGCTTTCTTT.

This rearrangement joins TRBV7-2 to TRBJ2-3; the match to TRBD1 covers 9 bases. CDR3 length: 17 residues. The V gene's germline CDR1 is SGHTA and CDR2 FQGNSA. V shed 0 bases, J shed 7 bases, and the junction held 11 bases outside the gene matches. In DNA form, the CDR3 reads TGTGCCAGCAGCTTAGCGGCGACAGGGGGGGTCGTGTATACGCAGTATTTT. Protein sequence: CASSLAATGGVVYTQYF. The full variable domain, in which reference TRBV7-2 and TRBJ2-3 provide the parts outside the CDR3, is GAGVSQSPSNKVTEKGKDVELRCDPISGHTALYWYRQSLGQGLEFLIYFQGNSAPDKSGLPSDRFSAERTGGSVSTLTIQRTQQEDSAVYLCASSLAATGGVVYTQYFGPGTRLTVL.

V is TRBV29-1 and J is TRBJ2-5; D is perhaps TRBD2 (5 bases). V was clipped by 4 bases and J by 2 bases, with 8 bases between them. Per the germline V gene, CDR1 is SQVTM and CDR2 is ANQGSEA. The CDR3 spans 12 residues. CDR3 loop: CSVGETQETQYF. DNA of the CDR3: TGCAGCGTTGGGGAGACTCAAGAGACCCAGTACTTC.

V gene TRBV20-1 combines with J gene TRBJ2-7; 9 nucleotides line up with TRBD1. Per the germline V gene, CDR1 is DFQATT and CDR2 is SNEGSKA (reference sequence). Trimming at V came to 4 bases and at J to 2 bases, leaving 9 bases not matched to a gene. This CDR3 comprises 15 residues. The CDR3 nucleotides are TGCAGTGCTAAGAGGAGGGACAGGGAAACCTACGAGCAGTACTTC. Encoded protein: CSAKRRDRETYEQYF.

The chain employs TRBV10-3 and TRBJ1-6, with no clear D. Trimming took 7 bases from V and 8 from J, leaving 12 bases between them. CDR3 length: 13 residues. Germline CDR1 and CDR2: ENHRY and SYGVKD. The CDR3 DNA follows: TGTGCCATCACCGGGGAGACCGATTCACCCCTCCACTTT. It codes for CAITGETDSPLHF.

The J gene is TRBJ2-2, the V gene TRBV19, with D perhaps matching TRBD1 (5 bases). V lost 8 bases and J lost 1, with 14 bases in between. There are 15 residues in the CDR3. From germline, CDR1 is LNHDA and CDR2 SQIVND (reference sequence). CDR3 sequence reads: CASARGAGNTGELFF. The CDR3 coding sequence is TGTGCCAGTGCGCGTGGGGCCGGGAACACCGGGGAGCTGTTTTTT.

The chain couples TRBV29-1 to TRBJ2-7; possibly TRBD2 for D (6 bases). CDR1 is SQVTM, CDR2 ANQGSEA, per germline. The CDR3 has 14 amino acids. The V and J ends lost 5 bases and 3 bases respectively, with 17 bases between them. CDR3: CSVHSGVGNYEQYF. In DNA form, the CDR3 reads TGCAGCGTTCACTCGGGGGTAGGGAACTACGAGCAGTACTTC.

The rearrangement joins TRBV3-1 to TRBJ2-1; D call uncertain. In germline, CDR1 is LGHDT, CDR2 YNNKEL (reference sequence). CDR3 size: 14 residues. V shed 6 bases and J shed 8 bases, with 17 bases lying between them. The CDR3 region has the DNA TGTGCCAGCAGTGCCTCAAGATCATACGATGAGCAGTTCTTC. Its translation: CASSASRSYDEQFF.

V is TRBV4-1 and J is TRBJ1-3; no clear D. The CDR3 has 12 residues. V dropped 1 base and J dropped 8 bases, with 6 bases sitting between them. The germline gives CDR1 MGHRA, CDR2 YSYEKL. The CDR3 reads CASSQVGYTIYF. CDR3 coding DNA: TGCGCCAGCAGCCAAGTGGGATACACCATATATTTT.